The next 2 T cell receptor beta chains were all read from a single sample in a study of blood T cell repertoires in COVID-19 (TCRdb year 2020). Library preparation was by the immunoSEQ multiplex PCR assay. TCRdb re-hosts the immuneACCESS table, in-frame sequences only. Its copies lack some clones; in the studies checked, an unresolved V gene accounts for under half of them, and the cause for the rest is not known. The sample has about 250,000 clones on record, about four fifths of them singletons. The ten largest clonotypes hold 8.6% of the sample. The sequenced sample was peripheral blood. Source of these receptors: a man between 40 and 49 years old with active or convalescent COVID-19.

J is TRBJ1-1 and V is TRBV6-5, with 8 positions matching TRBD1. The CDR3 covers 16 residues. The junction had 5 bases not matched to a gene; V was cut back by 2 bases and J by 0 bases. Germline loops: CDR1 MNHEY, CDR2 SVGAGI. CDR3 sequence reads: CASSYGTGNMNTEAFF. The CDR3 coding sequence is TGTGCCAGCAGTTACGGGACAGGAAACATGAACACTGAAGCTTTCTTT.

The V and J genes are TRBV30 and TRBJ1-5, with D possibly being TRBD1 (5 bases). The ends were cut back, 2 bases at V and 6 bases at J, with 11 bases in the middle. The CDR3 sequence is 13 residues long. Per the germline V gene, CDR1 is GTSNPN and CDR2 is SVGIG (reference sequence). The CDR3 DNA reads as TGTGCCTGGAGTATCAGGGAGGGTCAGCCCCAGCATTTT. Its translation: CAWSIREGQPQHF.